This TCR beta chain was sequenced for a study of type 1 and type 2 diabetes patients. Study overall: The cohort mixed type 1 diabetes, type 2 diabetes and nondiabetic donors.

Genomic DNA was the PCR template. Multiplex PCR with 30 forward and 13 reverse primers amplified the TCR beta CDR3. In TCRdb, the multiplex PCR reads were re-called with MiXCR into one record per CDR3 protein. The sample lists fewer than 350,000 distinct CDR3 sequences, roughly 48% occurring once. Trimming at V came to 6 bases and at J to 5 bases, leaving 8 bases not matched to a gene. The germline CDR1 and CDR2 sequences are MDHEN and SYDVKM. This CDR3 has 15 residues. Sequenced input: peripheral blood mononuclear cells (PBMCs). This chain uses TRBV28 with TRBJ1-5; TRBD1 matches at 9 bases. The clonotype originates from a young man with type 2 diabetes. The CDR3 nucleotides are TGTGCCAGCAGCTCGGACAGGGGAGCTTATCAGCCCCAGCATTTT. Protein product: CASSSDRGAYQPQHF.